The entry below gives a single TCR beta chain sequence along with its context. What it binds is unknown. Sequencing was performed with immunoSEQ multiplex PCR; in TCRdb, only in-frame clones are kept and a portion is missing. This sample has about 510,000 clones; 95% to 97% occur once, and the top ten carry about 0.057%. The entry originates in a study of shared clonotypes between healthy human individuals. Study-level results: Specimens sampled were limited to blood, with tissue repertoires likely differing. Approximately 4.5% was the fraction of naive CD4 clonotypes found shared across several donors.

Looked up from germline, CDR1 is MGHRA and CDR2 is YSYEKL. Trimming cost V 4 bases and J 1 base, with 14 bases left between them. This CDR3 has 15 amino acids. Sequencing was carried out using naive CD4+ T cells sorted from blood. Subset of the sample: CD45RA+ positively selected. The clonotype comes from a woman aged 30 to 39 in good health. The V call is TRBV4-1, the J call TRBJ2-7; possible D gene TRBD2, 6 bases. CDR3 nucleotides: TGCGCCAGCAGCCTTCGAAGGGGAGGTTCCTACGAGCAGTACTTC. It translates to CASSLRRGGSYEQYF.